This entry lists 11 T cell receptor beta chains sequenced from one sample in a study of early T cells in non-severe SARS-CoV-2 infection. TCRdb reanalysed the 5' RACE reads using MiXCR and keeps one entry per CDR3 protein. The sample carries tens of thousands of distinct CDR3 sequences, approximately 10% recorded once. The sample consisted of whole blood. The receptors here all came from an adult who was a healthcare worker with PCR-confirmed SARS-CoV-2 infection or an uninfected control (not recorded which).

This clonotype showed up just a few times. The CDR3 loop is CASSLRGAGTGELFF. The DNA for the CDR3 is TGTGCCAGCAGTCTACGGGGGGCCGGTACCGGGGAGCTGTTTTTT. The chain couples TRBV28 to TRBJ2-2, with D perhaps matching TRBD2 (7 bases). Looked up from germline, CDR1 is MDHEN and CDR2 is SYDVKM. The CDR3 is 15 amino acids. V dropped 5 bases and J dropped 5 bases, with 15 bases sitting between them. The full variable domain, with the rest looked up from reference TRBV28 and TRBJ2-2, is DVKVTQSSRYLVKRTGEKVFLECVQDMDHENMFWYRQDPGLGLRLIYFSYDVKMKEKGDIPEGYSVSREKKERFSLILESASTNQTSMYLCASSLRGAGTGELFFGEGSRLTVL.

This CDR3 is CASSSGGGQKYYGYTF. The CDR3 bases are TGCGCCAGCAGCTCCGGTGGAGGACAGAAGTATTATGGCTACACCTTC. The chain employs TRBV5-1 and TRBJ1-2; D may be TRBD1 (6 bases). The CDR3 has 16 residues. CDR1 SGHRS and CDR2 YFSETQ come from the germline V gene. Deletions cut 3 bases from V and 5 bases from J, with 20 bases between.

In this sample, this clonotype turned up many times. The chain has TRBV28 and TRBJ2-7, with D uncertain. In germline, CDR1 is MDHEN, CDR2 SYDVKM. The CDR3 is 15 residues long. V was trimmed by 2 bases and J by 4 bases, leaving 15 bases between them. This CDR3 reads CASSLGLAVTYEQYF. The CDR3 bases are TGTGCCAGCAGTTTAGGGTTGGCGGTTACATACGAGCAGTACTTC.

At least ten counts were recorded for this clonotype. This rearrangement joins TRBV7-2 to TRBJ2-4; TRBD1 aligns across 9 bases. Unmatched junction bases numbered 6, after V lost 3 bases and J lost 0 bases. CDR1 is SGHTA and CDR2 is FQGNSA in the germline V gene. The CDR3 extends over 17 amino acids. CDR3 region: CASSLNRGRLAKNIQYF. The CDR3, as DNA: TGTGCCAGCAGCTTGAACAGGGGGCGTCTAGCCAAAAACATTCAGTACTTC.

The J gene is TRBJ1-1, the V gene TRBV12-3 or TRBV12-4; D unresolved. V lost 6 bases and J 4 bases, leaving 6 bases between the germline ends. The CDR3 is 11 amino acids. The CDR3 DNA follows: TGTGCCAGCAGCCCGTTCACTGAAGCTTTCTTT. Protein product: CASSPFTEAFF.

The chain employs TRBV19 and TRBJ2-1; 7 nucleotides match TRBD2. This CDR3 has 15 amino acids. V was clipped by 8 bases and J by 4 bases; unmatched bases: 11. Germline values: CDR1 LNHDA, CDR2 SQIVND (reference sequence). This CDR3 is CASDSRDYPYNEQFF. The DNA of the CDR3 is TGTGCCAGTGATTCTCGGGACTACCCGTACAATGAGCAGTTCTTC.

This clonotype showed up many times. The chain couples TRBV6-5 to TRBJ2-7, with unresolved D. V lost 4 bases and J lost 7, with 11 bases in between. The CDR3 sequence is 12 residues long. Per germline, CDR1 MNHEY and CDR2 SVGAGI. The CDR3 spells CASSSPTREQYF. DNA of the CDR3: TGTGCCAGCAGTTCCCCAACTCGGGAGCAGTACTTC.

The chain couples TRBV20-1 to TRBJ2-1, with a possible D match to TRBD1 (5 bases). V lost 8 bases to trimming and J lost 6 bases, with 20 bases between them. The germline V gene encodes CDR1 DFQATT and CDR2 SNEGSKA (reference sequence). This CDR3 has 14 residues. CDR3: CSSIRGPVTNEQFF. CDR3 DNA: TGCAGTTCGATTAGGGGCCCAGTAACCAATGAGCAGTTCTTC.

This clonotype was counted ten times or more. This CDR3 reads CSAVRGTVTEAFF. CDR3 nucleotide sequence: TGCAGTGCTGTCCGGGGAACGGTCACTGAAGCTTTCTTT. The chain is built from TRBV20-1 and TRBJ1-1, with D unresolved. The germline CDR1 and CDR2 sequences are DFQATT and SNEGSKA (reference sequence). The V end was cut by 5 bases, the J end by 4 bases, with 14 bases between. The CDR3 is 13 amino acids.

This clonotype came up a few times. The chain recombines TRBV5-5 with TRBJ2-3; D is ambiguous. V lost 0 bases and J 2 bases, leaving 7 bases between the germline ends. There are 14 residues in the CDR3. Germline CDR1 and CDR2: SGHKS and YYEKEE (reference sequence). The DNA for the CDR3 is TGTGCCAGCAGCTTGGAGGGATTCACAGATACGCAGTATTTT. Residues: CASSLEGFTDTQYF.

This clonotype showed up just a few times. This sequence joins TRBV5-1 and TRBJ2-4, with D tentatively TRBD1 (6 bases). Trimming shortened V by 6 bases and J by 10 bases, and 17 bases separated the two germline ends. This CDR3 has 13 residues. Germline CDR1 SGHRS, CDR2 YFSETQ. The CDR3 loop is CASTTDRGDIQYF. DNA for the CDR3: TGCGCCAGCACGACGGACAGAGGGGATATTCAGTACTTC. Filled out from reference TRBV5-1 and TRBJ2-4, the complete variable domain reads KAGVTQTPRYLIKTRGQQVTLSCSPISGHRSVSWYQQTPGQGLQFLFEYFSETQRNKGNFPGRFSGRQFSNSRSEMNVSTLELGDSALYLCASTTDRGDIQYFGAGTRLSVL.